This T cell receptor (beta chain) was identified in a study of vaccination and CD4 T cells after COVID-19. Study-wide results and limits: Researchers looked at relatively few convalescent patients and had no early post-infection timepoints. The appearance of a median approximately 85% of reactive clones in convalescent patients occurred only post-vaccination.

In regard to this clonotype: Its antigen remains unidentified.

Time point indicated: late sampling 161 to 241 days after vaccination in a few convalescent patients. Treatment meaning: roughly 11-day PBMC culture with coronavirus spike peptide pools or control peptides (ViraFEST assay). Replacement of half the medium with fresh IL-2 medium took place on days 3 and 7. Cultured CD4+ T-cell DNA underwent Oncomine TCR Beta short-read sequencing. TCRdb re-called the PCR reads with MiXCR, one entry per CDR3 protein. This table holds 25,000 to 30,000 distinct CDR3 sequences, roughly 38% found once. The TCR sequence derives from a human donor who had recovered from COVID-19. The starting material was CD4+ T cells from blood, cultured in vitro, obtained about 7 months after SARS-CoV-2 vaccination.

CDR3 residues: CASTPGGSYEQYF. CDR3 coding DNA: TGTGCCAGCACCCCCGGGGGGTCCTACGAGCAGTACTTC. The J gene is TRBJ2-7, the V gene TRBV28, with 7 bases matching TRBD2. The CDR3 has 13 amino acids. J was trimmed by 1 base and V by 7 bases; bases with no gene match: 4. Germline assignment: CDR1 MDHEN and CDR2 SYDVKM. Together with reference TRBV28 and TRBJ2-7, the CDR3 gives the full variable domain: DVKVTQSSRYLVKRTGEKVFLECVQDMDHENMFWYRQDPGLGLRLIYFSYDVKMKEKGDIPEGYSVSREKKERFSLILESASTNQTSMYLCASTPGGSYEQYFGPGTRLTVT.